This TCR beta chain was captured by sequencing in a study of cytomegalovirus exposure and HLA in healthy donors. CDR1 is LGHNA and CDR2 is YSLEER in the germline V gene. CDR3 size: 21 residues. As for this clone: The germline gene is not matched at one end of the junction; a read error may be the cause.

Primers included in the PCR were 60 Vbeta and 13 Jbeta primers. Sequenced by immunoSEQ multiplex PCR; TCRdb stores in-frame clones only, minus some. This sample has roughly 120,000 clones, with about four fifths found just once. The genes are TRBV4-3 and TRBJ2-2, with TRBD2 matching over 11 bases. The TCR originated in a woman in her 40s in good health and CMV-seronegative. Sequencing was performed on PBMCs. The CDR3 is CASSRKHPKGLADSNAGELFF. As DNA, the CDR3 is TGCGCCAGCAGCCGGAAGCACCCAAAGGGACTAGCGGATTCGAACGCCGGGGAGCTGTTTTTT.